Listed below are T cell receptor beta chains from one sample, sequenced in a study of cytomegalovirus exposure and HLA in healthy donors. Method: immunoSEQ multiplex PCR; TCRdb's copy keeps in-frame clones and lacks some. The sample shows 70,000 to 95,000 clones, approximately 79% of them seen only once. The sequenced sample consisted of PBMCs. Every receptor here comes from a human donor in good health. Each CDR3 is given with its conserved first and last residue. D genes are given only for firm matches. Clone size is stated in some rows and not others, as once, few, many or a class when expanded.

NA,TRBD1,TRBV27,TRBJ1-2,CASSRIRDSLYGYPF,TGTGCCAGCAGTCGGATCCGGGACAGCCTCTATGGCTACCCCTTC
NA,NA,TRBV5-8,TRBJ1-4,CASSPRVTGLSNEKLFF,TGTGCCAGCAGCCCTAGGGTGACAGGCCTTTCTAATGAAAAACTGTTTTTT
NA,TRBD2,TRBV6-5,TRBJ2-1,CASSKIAGGTNEQFF,TGTGCCAGCAGTAAGATAGCGGGGGGGACCAATGAGCAGTTCTTC
once,TRBD2,TRBV4-2,TRBJ2-7,CASSPTPTSDPYEQYF,TGTGCCAGCAGCCCAACTCCGACTAGCGACCCCTACGAGCAGTACTTC
NA,NA,TRBV6-1,TRBJ1-3,CASSEGGEGLGNTIYF,TGTGCCAGCAGTGAAGGGGGCGAAGGGTTAGGAAACACCATATATTTT
few,TRBD1,TRBV19,TRBJ1-5,CASSMTGSNQPQHF,TGTGCCAGTAGTATGACAGGGAGCAATCAGCCCCAGCATTTT
NA,NA,TRBV10-2,TRBJ2-7,CASSEFRAGGTYEQYF,TGCGCCAGCAGTGAGTTCAGGGCAGGGGGGACCTACGAGCAGTACTTC
NA,TRBD1,TRBV4-3,TRBJ1-5,CASSPTDREDQPQHF,TGCGCCAGCAGCCCTACGGACAGGGAGGACCAGCCCCAGCATTTT
NA,NA,TRBV7-9,TRBJ1-3,CASIRQGNTIYF,TGTGCCAGCATAAGACAGGGAAACACCATATATTTT
NA,NA,TRBV4-3,TRBJ1-6,CASSQDRGSSYNSPLHF,TGCGCCAGCAGCCAAGATAGAGGGAGCTCCTATAATTCACCCCTCCACTTT
NA,TRBD1,TRBV6-1,TRBJ1-1,CASRLGQTEAFF,TGTGCCAGCCGGTTGGGACAGACTGAAGCTTTCTTT
few,TRBD1,TRBV5-6,TRBJ2-3,CASSSRQGDGGTDTQYF,TGTGCCAGCAGCTCCAGACAGGGAGATGGGGGCACAGATACGCAGTATTTT
NA,TRBD1,TRBV18,TRBJ2-1,CASSPLQGADEQFF,TGTGCCAGCTCACCCCTTCAGGGGGCCGATGAGCAGTTCTTC
few,NA,TRBV5-6,TRBJ1-3,CASSLRGSTIYF,TGTGCCAGCAGCTTGAGGGGGAGCACCATATATTTT
NA,TRBD1,TRBV6-6,TRBJ1-2,CASSYSRDRHF,TGTGCCAGCAGTTACTCCCGGGACAGGCACTTC
NA,NA,TRBV29-1,TRBJ1-5,CSVRWGDNQPQHF,TGCAGCGTTAGATGGGGGGACAATCAGCCCCAGCATTTT